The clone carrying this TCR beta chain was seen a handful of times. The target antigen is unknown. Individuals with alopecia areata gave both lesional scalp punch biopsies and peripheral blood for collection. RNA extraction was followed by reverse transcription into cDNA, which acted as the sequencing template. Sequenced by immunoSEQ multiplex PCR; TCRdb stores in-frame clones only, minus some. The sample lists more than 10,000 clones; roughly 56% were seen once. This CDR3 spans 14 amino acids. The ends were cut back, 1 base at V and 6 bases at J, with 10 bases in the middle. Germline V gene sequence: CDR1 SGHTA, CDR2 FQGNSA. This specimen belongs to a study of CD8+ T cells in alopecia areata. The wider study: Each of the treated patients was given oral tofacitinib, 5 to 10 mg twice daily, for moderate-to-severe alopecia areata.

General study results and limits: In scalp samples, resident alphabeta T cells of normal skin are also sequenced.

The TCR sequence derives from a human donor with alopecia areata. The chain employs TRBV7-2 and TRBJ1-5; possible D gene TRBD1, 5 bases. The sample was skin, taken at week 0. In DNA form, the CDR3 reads TGTGCCAGCAGCTTAGGGGGGTTCTCTCAGCCCCAGCATTTT. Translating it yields CASSLGGFSQPQHF.